The entry below describes one T cell receptor beta chain. Measured with immunoSEQ multiplex PCR; TCRdb has only the in-frame clones, and not every one. Of 130,000 or so clones listed, around nine tenths were seen once; the top ten hold around 9.4%. The CDR3 sequence is 15 residues long. Deletions cut 3 bases from V and 2 bases from J, with 13 bases between. CDR1 is SGHVS, CDR2 FQNEAQ, per germline. This sample was taken from a study of control samples from healthy donors and cancer patients. The source is a man aged 40-49 years in good health. The V gene is TRBV7-8, the J gene TRBJ1-2; D might be TRBD1 (5 bases). The sample was blood. CDR3 loop: CASSFDGTANYGYTF. As DNA, the CDR3 is TGTGCCAGCAGCTTCGACGGGACTGCAAACTATGGCTACACCTTC.